This T cell receptor beta chain originates from a study of beta chain features in type 1 diabetes. Study results and caveats: Small HLA sub-analyses could not settle whether HLA shapes TCRB rearrangement. When Type 1 diabetes patients were examined, their TCRB CDR3s proved moderately but significantly shorter in all four CD4+ subsets. Naive, central memory and regulatory TCRB repertoires appeared more similar among patients than healthy donors.

Researchers reported sorting CD4+ naive, central memory, regulatory and stem cell-like memory cells via CD45RO/CCR7/CD25/CD127/CD95/CD27. Investigators reverse transcribed all isolated RNA, so they sequenced expressed TCRB transcripts. The assay was immunoSEQ multiplex PCR, and TCRdb's table has in-frame clones only and misses some. The sample holds 400,000 or so clones, over 9.5% seen once. Regarding this clone: No antigen is known for it. This same CDR3 is encoded by further DNA sequences in the sample.

CDR3 size: 10 residues. Germline CDR1 LGHNT, CDR2 FRNRAP. V was shortened by 6 bases and J by 4 bases, with 3 bases between the two germline ends. This chain uses TRBV12-5 with TRBJ2-5; D is uncertain. The TCR comes from a woman under 30 with type 1 diabetes. Sequenced sample: naive CD4+ T cells from blood. CDR3 region: CASGRETQYF. The CDR3 bases are TGTGCTAGTGGCCGAGAGACCCAGTACTTC.